Below are 16 T cell receptor beta chains sequenced from a single sample in a study of blood T cell repertoires in COVID-19. The data were produced by immunoSEQ multiplex PCR, yet TCRdb's version contains in-frame clones alone and is incomplete. Of roughly 97,000 clones listed, about four fifths are singletons. The sample comprised peripheral blood. Every receptor here comes from a man in his fifties or sixties with acute or convalescent COVID-19.

V usage is TRBV20-1 and J usage is TRBJ1-2; D is undetermined. Germline lookup yields CDR1 DFQATT and CDR2 SNEGSKA (reference sequence). CDR3 length: 15 amino acids. V dropped 3 bases and J dropped 9 bases, with 23 bases sitting between them. Here the CDR3 reads CSASATRDPLSSYTF. Written as DNA, the CDR3 is TGCAGTGCTAGTGCCACCCGGGATCCACTTAGTAGCTACACCTTC.

The table lists this clone with a few counts. The gene calls are TRBV6-5 and TRBJ2-7, with D maybe TRBD1 (6 bases). Deletions cut 6 bases from V and 3 bases from J, with 12 bases between. From germline, CDR1 is MNHEY and CDR2 SVGAGI. CDR3 length: 13 amino acids. CDR3 bases: TGTGCCAGCAGCCCGGGACAACTCTACGAGCAGTACTTC. Translating it yields CASSPGQLYEQYF.

The chain links TRBV5-4 to TRBJ2-1; 8 bases map to TRBD2. Germline trimming cut 4 bases from V and 1 base from J; bases unmatched to any gene: 4. The V gene's germline CDR1 is SGHNT and CDR2 YYREEE (reference sequence). This CDR3 is 15 amino acids long. The CDR3, as DNA: TGTGCCAGCAGCCGGACTAGCAATTCCTACAATGAGCAGTTCTTC. Its translation: CASSRTSNSYNEQFF.

The V and J genes are TRBV10-3 and TRBJ1-6, with D perhaps matching TRBD1 (5 bases). Germline assignment: CDR1 ENHRY and CDR2 SYGVKD. Trimming cost V 4 bases and J 5 bases, with 9 bases left between them. The CDR3 contains 14 residues. CDR3 DNA: TGTGCCATCAGTGCGGACACCGATAATTCACCCCTCCACTTT. As protein: CAISADTDNSPLHF.

V is TRBV28 and J is TRBJ2-2; possibly TRBD2 for D (6 bases). This CDR3 spans 16 amino acids. V was clipped by 4 bases and J by 6 bases, with 18 bases between them. Germline CDR1 MDHEN, CDR2 SYDVKM. In DNA form, the CDR3 reads TGTGCCAGCAGTTCCGCCGGGACTGGGGGGTCCGGGGAGCTGTTTTTT. Translation gives CASSSAGTGGSGELFF.

This chain links TRBV3-1 (or the pseudogene TRBV3-2) with TRBJ2-7; TRBD1 is a possible D gene (5 bases). The CDR3 sequence is 13 residues long. V lost 1 base and J 3 bases, leaving 7 bases between the germline ends. Per the germline V gene, CDR1 is LGHDT and CDR2 is YNNKEL (reference sequence). The CDR3 DNA sequence: TGTGCCAGCAGCCAAGGGGGCCTCTACGAGCAGTACTTC. Amino acids: CASSQGGLYEQYF.

CDR3 loop: CASSFRRHRDGELFF. In DNA, the CDR3 is TGTGCCAGCAGCTTCCGGAGGCACCGAGACGGGGAGCTGTTTTTT. The rearrangement uses TRBV7-2 and TRBJ2-2; weak D call: TRBD2 (5 bases). This CDR3 has 15 residues. Germline lookup yields CDR1 SGHTA and CDR2 FQGNSA. V lost 3 bases to trimming and J lost 7 bases, with 15 bases between them.

The chain employs TRBV6-5 and TRBJ2-3; 7 bases fit TRBD2. The CDR3 has 16 residues. The germline V gene encodes CDR1 MNHEY and CDR2 SVGAGI. Trimming took 0 bases from V and 0 from J; bases not matched to a gene: 3. CDR3 sequence reads: CASSYSASGSTDTQYF. The CDR3 region has the DNA TGTGCCAGCAGTTACTCTGCTAGCGGTAGCACAGATACGCAGTATTTT.

The chain employs TRBV6-2 or TRBV6-3 and TRBJ2-7, with 8 bases fitting TRBD1. The CDR3 consists of 14 residues. J gave up 7 bases and V 2 bases, and 7 bases lay outside the gene matches. CDR1 MNHEY and CDR2 SVGEGT come from the germline V gene. As DNA, the CDR3 is TGTGCCAGCAGTTACCGGCAGGGGGCGAGGGAGCAGTACTTC. This codes for CASSYRQGAREQYF.

In its sample, this clone was seen once. The J gene is TRBJ2-3, the V gene TRBV18, with D hard to call. V lost 2 bases and J lost 1, with 7 bases in between. CDR3 length equals 14 residues. Looked up from germline, CDR1 is KGHSH and CDR2 is LQKENI. CDR3 sequence reads: CASSPSSGTDTQYF. The DNA of the CDR3 is TGTGCCAGCTCACCATCCTCCGGCACAGATACGCAGTATTTT.

The V and J genes are TRBV5-4 and TRBJ2-2, with 8 bases matching TRBD2. The CDR3 extends over 15 amino acids. CDR1 SGHNT and CDR2 YYREEE come from the germline V gene (reference sequence). V shed 1 base, J shed 5 bases, and the junction held 4 bases outside the gene matches. As DNA, the CDR3 is TGTGCCAGCAGCTTGCGGGAGGGCGTAACCGGGGAGCTGTTTTTT. Translating gives CASSLREGVTGELFF.

The count of this clone is one. The rearrangement links TRBV30 to TRBJ2-7; 10 bases match TRBD2. Germline V gene sequence: CDR1 GTSNPN, CDR2 SVGIG (reference sequence). The CDR3 covers 14 residues. Trimming removed 3 bases from V and 7 bases from J; junction bases left unmatched: 9. The CDR3 DNA follows: TGTGCCTGGAGAGGGCTAGCGGGGGCGGGGGAGCAGTACTTC. It yields the protein CAWRGLAGAGEQYF.

The J gene is TRBJ1-1, the V gene TRBV19, with D unclear. V lost 3 bases to trimming and J lost 4 bases, with 9 bases between them. The CDR3 is made up of 13 amino acids. Germline V gene lookup returns CDR1 LNHDA and CDR2 SQIVND (reference sequence). The CDR3, as DNA: TGTGCCAGTAGTATTGTGGCGGTCACTGAAGCTTTCTTT. Amino acids: CASSIVAVTEAFF.

This chain links TRBV7-8 with TRBJ1-4; no reliable D call. V dropped 5 bases and J dropped 8 bases, with 15 bases sitting between them. The CDR3 totals 14 residues. Germline values: CDR1 SGHVS, CDR2 FQNEAQ. The CDR3 region has the DNA TGTGCCAGCAGCCCCACCGACACGGTCGAAAAACTGTTTTTT. Translation: CASSPTDTVEKLFF.

This rearrangement joins TRBV5-1 to TRBJ2-5, with TRBD2 identical over 7 bases. V shed 5 bases, J shed 1 base, and the junction held 2 bases outside the gene matches. The CDR3 runs 13 residues. Germline CDR1 is SGHRS and CDR2 is YFSETQ. CDR3: CASRGGPQETQYF. CDR3 coding DNA: TGCGCCAGCAGGGGAGGGCCCCAAGAGACCCAGTACTTC.

V and J are TRBV12-3 or TRBV12-4 and TRBJ2-7, with 7 bases aligning to TRBD1. This CDR3 has 13 residues. The V and J ends lost 8 bases and 3 bases, in that order; junction bases with no gene match: 7. CDR3 DNA sequence: TGTGCCAGCCGGCGGACAGGAAACTACGAGCAGTACTTC. This sequence encodes CASRRTGNYEQYF.